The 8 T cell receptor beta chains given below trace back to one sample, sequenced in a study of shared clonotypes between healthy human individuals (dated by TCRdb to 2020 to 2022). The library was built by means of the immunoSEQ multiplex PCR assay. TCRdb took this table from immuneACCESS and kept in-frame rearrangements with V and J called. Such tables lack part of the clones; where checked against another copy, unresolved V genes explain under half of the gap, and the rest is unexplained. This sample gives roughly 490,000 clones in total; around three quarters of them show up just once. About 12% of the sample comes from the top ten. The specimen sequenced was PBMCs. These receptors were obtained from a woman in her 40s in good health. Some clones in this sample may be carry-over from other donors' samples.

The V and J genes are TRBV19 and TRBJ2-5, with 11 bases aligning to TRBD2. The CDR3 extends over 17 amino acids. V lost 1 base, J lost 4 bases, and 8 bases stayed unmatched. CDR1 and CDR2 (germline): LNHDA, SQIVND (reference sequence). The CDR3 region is CASSIGGTSGIGETQYF. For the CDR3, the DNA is TGTGCCAGTAGTATAGGGGGGACTAGCGGAATCGGAGAGACCCAGTACTTC.

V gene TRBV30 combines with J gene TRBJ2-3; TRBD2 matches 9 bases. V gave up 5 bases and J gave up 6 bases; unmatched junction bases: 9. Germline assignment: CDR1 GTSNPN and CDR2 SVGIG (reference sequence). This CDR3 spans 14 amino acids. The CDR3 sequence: CAWSRGRAGDTQYF. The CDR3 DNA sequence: TGTGCCTGGTCCCGCGGGAGGGCCGGGGATACGCAGTATTTT.

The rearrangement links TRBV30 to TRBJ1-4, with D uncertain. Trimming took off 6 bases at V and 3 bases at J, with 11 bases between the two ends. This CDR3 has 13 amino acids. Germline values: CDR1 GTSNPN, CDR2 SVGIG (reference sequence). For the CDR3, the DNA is TGTGCCTGCCAATTTGGTGCTAATGAAAAACTGTTTTTT. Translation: CACQFGANEKLFF.

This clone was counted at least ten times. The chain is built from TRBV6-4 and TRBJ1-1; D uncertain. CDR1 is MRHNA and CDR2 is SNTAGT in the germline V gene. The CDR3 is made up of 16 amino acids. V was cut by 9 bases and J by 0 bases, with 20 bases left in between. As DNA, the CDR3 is TGTGCCAGTATAACGGCTTACCCGGAACTGAACACTGAAGCTTTCTTT. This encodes CASITAYPELNTEAFF.

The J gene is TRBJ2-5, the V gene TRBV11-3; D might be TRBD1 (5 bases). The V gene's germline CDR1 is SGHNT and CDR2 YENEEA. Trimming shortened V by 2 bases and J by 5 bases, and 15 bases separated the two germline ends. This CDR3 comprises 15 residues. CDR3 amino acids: CASSLSPLGAETQYF. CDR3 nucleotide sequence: TGTGCCAGCAGCTTATCGCCCCTTGGGGCGGAGACCCAGTACTTC.

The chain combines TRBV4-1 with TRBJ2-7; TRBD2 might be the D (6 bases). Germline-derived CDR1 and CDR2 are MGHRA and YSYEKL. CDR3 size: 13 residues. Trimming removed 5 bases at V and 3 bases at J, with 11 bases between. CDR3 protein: CASSGDSRYEQYF. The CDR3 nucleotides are TGCGCCAGCAGCGGGGACTCGCGCTACGAGCAGTACTTC.

In DNA form, the CDR3 reads TGTGCCAGCAGCCGGGACACTGAAGCTTTCTTT. As protein: CASSRDTEAFF. The V and J genes are TRBV11-2 and TRBJ1-1; D gene unclear. Between the trimmed V and J ends, which lost 5 bases and 3 bases, there was a span of 4 bases. CDR3 length: 11 amino acids. Germline values: CDR1 SGHAT, CDR2 FQNNGV.

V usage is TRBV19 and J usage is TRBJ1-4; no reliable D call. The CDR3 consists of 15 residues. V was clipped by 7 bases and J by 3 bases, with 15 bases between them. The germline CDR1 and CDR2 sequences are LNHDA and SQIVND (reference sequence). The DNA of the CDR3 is TGTGCCAGTACCCCATTGGGAATTTCTAATGAAAAACTGTTTTTT. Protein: CASTPLGISNEKLFF.